Described below is a single T cell receptor (beta chain) sequence and its context. This clonotype has just one count. Which antigen it targets is not known. The input lacks base qualities; no much larger clone sits a single base away. One read alone makes for weak evidence. Library preparation used RT-PCR. Sequenced using an Illumina HiSeq 2500. The public reads were reanalyzed by TCRdb: fastp trimming at Q25, MiXCR alignment, in-frame beta chains only. For every CDR3 protein sequence, its rows merge into one entry that carries the most common genes and DNA. Across this sample there are fewer than 550,000 distinct CDR3 sequences, with 25% seen only once. The ten largest clones add up to 1.9% of the sample. The germline V gene yields SGHAT for CDR1 and FQNNGV for CDR2. Trimming leaves V shorter by 2 bases and J shorter by 3 bases, with the junction holding 12 bases beyond the gene matches. CDR3 length: 18 amino acids, cysteine to phenylalanine. Of all the DNA, just the CDR3 is kept, 54 bases in frame from base 1.

This specimen comes from a study of response to subunit inactivated influenza vaccine (dated by TCRdb to 2017 to 2018). Some background on the complete study: To follow how T cells responded to a trivalent subunit inactivated influenza vaccine, the researchers relied on deep quantitative profiling of the T cell receptor repertoire. What the research found in general, with its limitations: The authors proposed that each seasonal influenza vaccination may bring in only a limited number of new T cells.

Here the sequenced sample was CD4+ T cells sorted from PBMCs, taken about 5 days after vaccination. This chain joins TRBV11-2 to TRBJ2-1; 8 middle bases align to TRBD2. This receptor was obtained from a man in his forties or fifties who received an inactivated influenza vaccine. Donor details come from another sample of the same person, matched by shared clones. This receptor has the CDR3 CASSLRVRSTSGYNEQFF. In nucleotides, the sequence is TGTGCCAGCAGCTTAAGGGTCCGGAGTACTAGCGGCTACAATGAGCAGTTCTTC.